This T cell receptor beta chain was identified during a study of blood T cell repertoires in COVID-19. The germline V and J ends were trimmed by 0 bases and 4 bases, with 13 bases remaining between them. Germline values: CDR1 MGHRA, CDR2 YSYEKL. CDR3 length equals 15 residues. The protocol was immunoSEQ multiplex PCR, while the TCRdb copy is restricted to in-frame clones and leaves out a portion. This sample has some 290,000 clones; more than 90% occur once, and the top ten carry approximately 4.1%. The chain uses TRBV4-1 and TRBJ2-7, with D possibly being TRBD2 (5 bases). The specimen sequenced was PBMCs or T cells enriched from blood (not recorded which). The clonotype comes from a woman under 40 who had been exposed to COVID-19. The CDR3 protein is CASSQDRADFYEQYF. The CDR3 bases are TGCGCCAGCAGCCAAGATAGGGCGGACTTTTACGAGCAGTACTTC.